This record concerns one T cell receptor (beta chain) sequence. TCRdb called the 5' RACE reads again in MiXCR, with one record for every CDR3 protein. The table lists approximately 57,000 distinct CDR3 sequences, around 20% of them singletons. Treg sorting used a CD4+CD25+CD127-/low gate. Source material: tumor-infiltrating Tregs sorted from the breast tumor. The sequence came from a female donor with breast cancer.

This CDR3 reads CASGAQGSTGELFF. DNA of the CDR3: TGTGCCAGCGGTGCACAGGGGTCCACCGGGGAGCTGTTTTTT. This chain joins TRBV6-1 and TRBJ2-2; 7 bases fit TRBD1. Trimming at V came to 8 bases and at J to 4 bases, leaving 7 bases not matched to a gene. Germline V gene sequence: CDR1 MNHNS, CDR2 SASEGT. The CDR3 extends over 14 amino acids.